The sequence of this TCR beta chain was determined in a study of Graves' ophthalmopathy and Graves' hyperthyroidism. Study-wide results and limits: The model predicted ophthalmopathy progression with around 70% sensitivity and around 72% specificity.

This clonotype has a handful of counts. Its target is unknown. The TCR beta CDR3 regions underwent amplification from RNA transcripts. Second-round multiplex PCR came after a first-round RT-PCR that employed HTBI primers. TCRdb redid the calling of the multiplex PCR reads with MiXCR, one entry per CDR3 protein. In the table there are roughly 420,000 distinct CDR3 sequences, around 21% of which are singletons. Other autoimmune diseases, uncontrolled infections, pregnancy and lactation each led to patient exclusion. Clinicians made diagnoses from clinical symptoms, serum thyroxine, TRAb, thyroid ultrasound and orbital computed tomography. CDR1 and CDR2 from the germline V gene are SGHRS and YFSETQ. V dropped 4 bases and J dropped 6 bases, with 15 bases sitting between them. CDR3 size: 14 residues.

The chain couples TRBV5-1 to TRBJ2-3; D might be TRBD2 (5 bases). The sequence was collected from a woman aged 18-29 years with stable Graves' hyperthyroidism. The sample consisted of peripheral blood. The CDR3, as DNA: TGCGCCAGCAGCGGAGGAGGAGTCCTTGATACGCAGTATTTT. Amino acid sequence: CASSGGGVLDTQYF.